What follows describes a single TCR beta chain. Its antigen is still unknown. This sample was included in a study of cytomegalovirus exposure and HLA in healthy donors. Study findings and constraints: Presence/absence results assume similar sequencing depth per donor, which may not hold.

Both 60 Vbeta primers and 13 Jbeta primers went into the PCR. Profiling relied on immunoSEQ multiplex PCR, and the TCRdb table lists in-frame clones only, not all of them. The sample lists about 84,000 clones; roughly 61% were seen once. Germline values: CDR1 SGHTA, CDR2 FQGNSA. CDR3 length equals 14 residues. With V trimmed by 5 bases and J by 3 bases, 3 bases remained unmatched. The gene calls are TRBV7-2 and TRBJ1-3, with 8 bases matching TRBD1. Sequenced sample: PBMCs. This clonotype was sampled from a woman aged 40 to 50 in good health and CMV-seropositive. Written as DNA, the CDR3 is TGTGCCAGCAGCCTTGGGACAGGTGGAAACACCATATATTTT. Translation: CASSLGTGGNTIYF.